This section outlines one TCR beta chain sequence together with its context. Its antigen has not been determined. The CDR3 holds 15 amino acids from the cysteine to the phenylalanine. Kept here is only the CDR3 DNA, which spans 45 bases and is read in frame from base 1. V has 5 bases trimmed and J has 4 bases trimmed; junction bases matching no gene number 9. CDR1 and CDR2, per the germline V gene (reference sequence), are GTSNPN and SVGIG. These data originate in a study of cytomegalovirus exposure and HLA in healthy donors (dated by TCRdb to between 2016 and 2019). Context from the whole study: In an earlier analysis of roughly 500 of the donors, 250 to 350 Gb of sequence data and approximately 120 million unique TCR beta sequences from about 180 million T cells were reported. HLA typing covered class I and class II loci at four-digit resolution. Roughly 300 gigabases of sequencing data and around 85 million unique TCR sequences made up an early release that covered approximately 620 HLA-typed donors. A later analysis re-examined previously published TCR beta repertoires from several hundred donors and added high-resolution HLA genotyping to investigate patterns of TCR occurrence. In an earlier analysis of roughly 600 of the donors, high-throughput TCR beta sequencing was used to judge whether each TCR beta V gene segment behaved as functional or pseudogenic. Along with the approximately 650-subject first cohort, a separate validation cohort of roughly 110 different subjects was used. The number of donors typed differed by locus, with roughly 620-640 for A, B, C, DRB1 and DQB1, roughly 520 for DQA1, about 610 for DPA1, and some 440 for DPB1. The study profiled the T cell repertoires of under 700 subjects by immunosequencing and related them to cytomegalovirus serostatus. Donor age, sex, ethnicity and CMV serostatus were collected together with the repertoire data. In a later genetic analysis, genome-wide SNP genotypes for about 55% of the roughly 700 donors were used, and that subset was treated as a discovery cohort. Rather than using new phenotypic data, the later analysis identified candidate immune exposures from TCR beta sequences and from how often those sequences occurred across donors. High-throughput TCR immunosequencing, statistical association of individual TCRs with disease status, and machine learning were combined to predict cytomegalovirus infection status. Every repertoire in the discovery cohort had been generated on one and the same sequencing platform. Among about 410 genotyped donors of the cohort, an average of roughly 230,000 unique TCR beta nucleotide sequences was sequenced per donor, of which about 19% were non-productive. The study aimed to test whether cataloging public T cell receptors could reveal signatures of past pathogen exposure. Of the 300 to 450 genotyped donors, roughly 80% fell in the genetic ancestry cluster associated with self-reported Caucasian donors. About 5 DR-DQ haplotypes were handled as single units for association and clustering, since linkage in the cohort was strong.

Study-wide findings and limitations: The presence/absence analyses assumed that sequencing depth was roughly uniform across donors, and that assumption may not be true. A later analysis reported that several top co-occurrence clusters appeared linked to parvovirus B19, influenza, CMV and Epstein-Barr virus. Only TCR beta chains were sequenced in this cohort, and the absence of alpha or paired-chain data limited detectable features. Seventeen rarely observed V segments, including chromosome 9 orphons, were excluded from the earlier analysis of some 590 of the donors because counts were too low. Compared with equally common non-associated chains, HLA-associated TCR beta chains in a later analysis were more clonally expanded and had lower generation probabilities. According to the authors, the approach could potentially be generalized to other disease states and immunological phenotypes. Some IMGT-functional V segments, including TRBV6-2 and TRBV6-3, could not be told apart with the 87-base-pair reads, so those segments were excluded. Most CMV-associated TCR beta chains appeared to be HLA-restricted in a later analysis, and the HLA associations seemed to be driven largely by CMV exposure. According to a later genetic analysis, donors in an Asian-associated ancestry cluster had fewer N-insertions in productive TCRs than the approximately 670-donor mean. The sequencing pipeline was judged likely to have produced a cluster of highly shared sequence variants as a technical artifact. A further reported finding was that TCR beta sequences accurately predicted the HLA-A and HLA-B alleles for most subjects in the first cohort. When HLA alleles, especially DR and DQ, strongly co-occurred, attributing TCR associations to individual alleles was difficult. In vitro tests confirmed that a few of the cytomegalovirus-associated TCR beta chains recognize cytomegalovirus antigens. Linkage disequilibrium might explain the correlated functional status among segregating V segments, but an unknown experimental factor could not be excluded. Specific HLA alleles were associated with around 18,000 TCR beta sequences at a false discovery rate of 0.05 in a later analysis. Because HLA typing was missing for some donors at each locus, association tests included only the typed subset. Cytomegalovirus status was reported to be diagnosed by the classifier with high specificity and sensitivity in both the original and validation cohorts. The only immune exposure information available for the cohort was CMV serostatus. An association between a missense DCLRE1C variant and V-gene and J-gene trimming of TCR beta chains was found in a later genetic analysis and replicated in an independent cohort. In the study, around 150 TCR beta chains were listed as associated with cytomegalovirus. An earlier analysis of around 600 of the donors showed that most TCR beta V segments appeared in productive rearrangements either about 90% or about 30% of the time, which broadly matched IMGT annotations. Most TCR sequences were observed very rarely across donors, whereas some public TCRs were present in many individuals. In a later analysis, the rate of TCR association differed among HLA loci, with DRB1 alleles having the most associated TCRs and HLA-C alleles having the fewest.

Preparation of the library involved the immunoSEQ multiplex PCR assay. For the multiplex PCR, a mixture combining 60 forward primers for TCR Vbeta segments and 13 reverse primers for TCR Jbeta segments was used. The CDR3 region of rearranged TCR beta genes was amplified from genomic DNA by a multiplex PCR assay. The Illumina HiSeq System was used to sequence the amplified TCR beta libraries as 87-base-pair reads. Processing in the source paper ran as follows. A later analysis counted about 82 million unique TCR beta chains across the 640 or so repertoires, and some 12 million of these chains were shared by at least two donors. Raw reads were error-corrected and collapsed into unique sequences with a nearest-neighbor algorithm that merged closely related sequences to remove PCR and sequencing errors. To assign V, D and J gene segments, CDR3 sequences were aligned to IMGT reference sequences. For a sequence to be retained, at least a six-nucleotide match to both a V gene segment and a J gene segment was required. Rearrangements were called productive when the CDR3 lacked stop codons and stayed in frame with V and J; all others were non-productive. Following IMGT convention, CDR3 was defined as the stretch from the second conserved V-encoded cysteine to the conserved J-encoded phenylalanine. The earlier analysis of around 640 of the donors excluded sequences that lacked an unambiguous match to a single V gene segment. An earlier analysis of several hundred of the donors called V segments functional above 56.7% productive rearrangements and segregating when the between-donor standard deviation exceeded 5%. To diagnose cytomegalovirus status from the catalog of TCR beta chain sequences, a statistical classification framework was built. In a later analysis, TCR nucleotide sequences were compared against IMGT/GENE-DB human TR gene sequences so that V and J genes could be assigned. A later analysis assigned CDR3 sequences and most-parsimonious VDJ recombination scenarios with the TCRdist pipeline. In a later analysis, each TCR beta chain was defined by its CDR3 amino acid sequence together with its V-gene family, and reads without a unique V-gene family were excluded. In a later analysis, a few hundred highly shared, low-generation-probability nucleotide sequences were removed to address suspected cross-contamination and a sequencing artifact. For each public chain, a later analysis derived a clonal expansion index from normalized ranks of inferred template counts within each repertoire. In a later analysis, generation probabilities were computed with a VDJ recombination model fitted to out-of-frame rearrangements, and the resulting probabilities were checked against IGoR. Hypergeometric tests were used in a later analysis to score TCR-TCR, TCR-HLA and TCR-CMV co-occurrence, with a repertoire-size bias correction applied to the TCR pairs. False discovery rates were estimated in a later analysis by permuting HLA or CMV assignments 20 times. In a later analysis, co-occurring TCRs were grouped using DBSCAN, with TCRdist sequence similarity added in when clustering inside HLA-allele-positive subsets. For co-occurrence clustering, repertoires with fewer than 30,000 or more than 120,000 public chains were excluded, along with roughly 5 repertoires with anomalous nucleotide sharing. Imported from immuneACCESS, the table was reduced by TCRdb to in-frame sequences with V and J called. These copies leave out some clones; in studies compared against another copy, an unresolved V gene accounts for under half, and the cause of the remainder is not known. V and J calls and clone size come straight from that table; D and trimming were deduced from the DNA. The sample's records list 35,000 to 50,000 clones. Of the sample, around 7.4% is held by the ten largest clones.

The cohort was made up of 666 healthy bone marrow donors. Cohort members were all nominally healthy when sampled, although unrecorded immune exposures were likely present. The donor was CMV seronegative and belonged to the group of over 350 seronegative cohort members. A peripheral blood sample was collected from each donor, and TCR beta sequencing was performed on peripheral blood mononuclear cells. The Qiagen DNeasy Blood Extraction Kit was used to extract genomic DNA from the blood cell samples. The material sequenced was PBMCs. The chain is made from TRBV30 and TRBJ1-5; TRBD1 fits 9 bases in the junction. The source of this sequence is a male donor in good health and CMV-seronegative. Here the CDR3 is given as CAWGTGTGINQPQHF. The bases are TGTGCCTGGGGAACCGGGACAGGGATTAATCAGCCCCAGCATTTT.